The 7 T cell receptor beta chains below all came from one sample that was sequenced in a study of cytomegalovirus exposure and HLA in healthy donors. The table came from immunoSEQ multiplex PCR; TCRdb's copy has only in-frame clones and leaves some out. The table has approximately 260,000 clones, 86% seen once. The specimen was PBMCs. Receptors were obtained from a woman aged 18-30 years in good health and CMV-seronegative.

V usage is TRBV11-2 and J usage is TRBJ2-2; D possibly corresponds to TRBD2 (5 bases). Germline loops: CDR1 SGHAT, CDR2 FQNNGV. The CDR3 spans 14 residues. Deletions cut 1 base from V and 6 bases from J, with 9 bases between. CDR3 DNA: TGTGCCAGCAGCTTAGGGCTAGCTCCCGGGGAGCTGTTTTTT. Its translation: CASSLGLAPGELFF.

This rearrangement joins TRBV4-2 to TRBJ2-7, with TRBD1 identical over 9 bases. Trimming at V came to 0 bases and at J to 7 bases, leaving 10 bases not matched to a gene. Per germline, CDR1 LGHNA and CDR2 YNFKEQ. The CDR3 extends over 16 amino acids. The chain's CDR3 is CASSQDAGQGTGEQYF. CDR3 nucleotide sequence: TGTGCCAGCAGCCAAGATGCAGGACAGGGGACGGGTGAGCAGTACTTC.

V and J are TRBV5-6 and TRBJ2-3; D possibly corresponds to TRBD2 (5 bases). V was trimmed by 0 bases and J by 2 bases, leaving 13 bases between them. Germline CDR1 reads SGHDT; CDR2 reads YYEEEE. The CDR3 spans 16 residues. The DNA of the CDR3 is TGTGCCAGCAGCTTGGATCTAGCCGAAAACACAGATACGCAGTATTTT. It translates to CASSLDLAENTDTQYF.

This chain joins TRBV18 and TRBJ1-5; D possibly corresponds to TRBD1 (6 bases). V was shortened by 5 bases and J by 7 bases, with 12 bases between the two germline ends. Per the germline V gene, CDR1 is KGHSH and CDR2 is LQKENI. This CDR3 comprises 13 residues. CDR3 bases: TGTGCCAGCTCAGAACAGGGATCCCAGCCCCAGCATTTT. As protein: CASSEQGSQPQHF.

V and J are TRBV7-2 and TRBJ2-6; D perhaps matches TRBD1 (6 bases). Per the germline V gene, CDR1 is SGHTA and CDR2 is FQGNSA. The CDR3 runs to 15 residues. V lost 4 bases and J lost 7, with 14 bases in between. The CDR3 reads CASSSEGVRANVLTF. The DNA for the CDR3 is TGTGCCAGCAGCTCCGAGGGGGTTCGAGCCAACGTCCTGACTTTC.

The V gene is TRBV5-6, the J gene TRBJ1-1; 10 bases agree with TRBD1. Germline loops: CDR1 SGHDT, CDR2 YYEEEE. V gave up 4 bases and J gave up 3 bases; unmatched junction bases: 3. The CDR3 runs 14 residues. CDR3 protein: CASSPGQGYTEAFF. In DNA form, the CDR3 reads TGTGCCAGCAGCCCGGGACAGGGGTACACTGAAGCTTTCTTT.

This chain joins TRBV5-1 and TRBJ2-5, with 9 positions matching TRBD2. Germline V lookup: CDR1 SGHRS, CDR2 YFSETQ. This CDR3 has 16 residues. The trim removed 0 bases at V and 4 bases at J, leaving 7 bases unmatched. As DNA, the CDR3 is TGCGCCAGCAGCTTGGCCGGGACTAGCCTCCCAGAGACCCAGTACTTC. Translating gives CASSLAGTSLPETQYF.